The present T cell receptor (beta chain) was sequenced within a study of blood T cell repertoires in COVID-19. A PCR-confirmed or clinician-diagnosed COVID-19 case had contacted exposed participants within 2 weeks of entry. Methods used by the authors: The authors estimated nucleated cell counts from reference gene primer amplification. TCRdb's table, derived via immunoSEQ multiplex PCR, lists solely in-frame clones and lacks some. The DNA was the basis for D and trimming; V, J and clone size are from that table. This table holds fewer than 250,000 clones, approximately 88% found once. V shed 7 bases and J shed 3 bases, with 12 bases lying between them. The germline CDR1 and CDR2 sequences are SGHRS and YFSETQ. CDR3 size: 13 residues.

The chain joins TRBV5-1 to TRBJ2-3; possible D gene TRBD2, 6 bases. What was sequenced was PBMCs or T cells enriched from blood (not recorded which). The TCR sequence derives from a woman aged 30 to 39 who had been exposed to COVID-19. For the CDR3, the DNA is TGCGCCAGCTGGCGGGACCTGACAGATACGCAGTATTTT. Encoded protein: CASWRDLTDTQYF. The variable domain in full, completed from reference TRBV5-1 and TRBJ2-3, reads KAGVTQTPRYLIKTRGQQVTLSCSPISGHRSVSWYQQTPGQGLQFLFEYFSETQRNKGNFPGRFSGRQFSNSRSEMNVSTLELGDSALYLCASWRDLTDTQYFGPGTRLTVL.